The clone carrying this TCR beta chain was observed a handful of times. The authors' processing: ImmunoSEQ only sent back junction sequences with no quality scores, so filtering was done differently. TCRdb's table, derived via immunoSEQ multiplex PCR, lists solely in-frame clones and lacks some. V and J calls and clone size are copied from that table; D and trimming were computed from the DNA. The sample consists of millions of clones, about 92% of them appearing once. The sample comes from a study of shared clonotypes between healthy human individuals. Overall study context: The donor group consisted of a couple of women and a few men, aged 18 to 49.

Germline V gives CDR1 SGHAT, CDR2 FQDESV (reference sequence). CDR3 length: 13 residues. Between the trimmed V and J ends, which lost 5 bases and 7 bases, there was a span of 11 bases. V and J are TRBV11-1 and TRBJ2-2; D remains ambiguous. The specimen was naive CD4+ T cells sorted from blood. Subset reported: CD45RA+ positively selected. The sequence was obtained from a man aged 18 to 35 in good health. CDR3 nucleotides: TGTGCCAGCAGCGCCAGACCTAACGGGGAGCTGTTTTTT. Translated: CASSARPNGELFF.